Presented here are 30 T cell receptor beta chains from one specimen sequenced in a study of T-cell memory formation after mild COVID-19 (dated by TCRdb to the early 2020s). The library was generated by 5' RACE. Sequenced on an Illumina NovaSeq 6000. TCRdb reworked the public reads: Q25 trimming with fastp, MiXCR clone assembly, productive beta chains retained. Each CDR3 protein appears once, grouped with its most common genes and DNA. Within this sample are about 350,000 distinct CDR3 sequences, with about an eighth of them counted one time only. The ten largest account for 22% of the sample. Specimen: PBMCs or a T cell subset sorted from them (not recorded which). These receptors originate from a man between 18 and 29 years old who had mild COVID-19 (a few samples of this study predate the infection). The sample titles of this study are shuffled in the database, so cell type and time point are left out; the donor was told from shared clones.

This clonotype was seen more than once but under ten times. CDR3 in DNA: TGTGCCAGCAGCCCCCGGGGATGGGGCAATCAGCCCCAGCATTTT. Protein product: CASSPRGWGNQPQHF. The chain couples TRBV2 to TRBJ1-5, with no clear D. The V end was cut by 6 bases, the J end by 2 bases, with 14 bases between. The germline gives CDR1 SNHLY, CDR2 FYNNEI. The CDR3 consists of 15 residues.

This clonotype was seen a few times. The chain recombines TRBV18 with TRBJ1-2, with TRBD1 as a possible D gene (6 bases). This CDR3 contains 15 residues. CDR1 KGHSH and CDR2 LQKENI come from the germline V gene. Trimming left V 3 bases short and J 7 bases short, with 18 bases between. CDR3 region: CASSPRPQGVGGYTF. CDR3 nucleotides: TGTGCCAGCTCACCCCGCCCACAGGGAGTTGGTGGCTACACCTTC.

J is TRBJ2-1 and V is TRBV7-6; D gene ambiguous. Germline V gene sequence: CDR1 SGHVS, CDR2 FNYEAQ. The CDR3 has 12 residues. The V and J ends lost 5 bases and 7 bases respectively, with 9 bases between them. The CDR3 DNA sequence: TGTGCCAGCAGCACTCGAAAAAATGAGCAGTTCTTC. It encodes CASSTRKNEQFF.

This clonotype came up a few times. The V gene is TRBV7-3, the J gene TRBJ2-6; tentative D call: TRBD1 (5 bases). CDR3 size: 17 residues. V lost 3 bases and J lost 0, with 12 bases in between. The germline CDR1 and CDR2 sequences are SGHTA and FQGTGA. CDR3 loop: CASSLGPSGSGANVLTF. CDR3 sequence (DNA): TGTGCCAGCAGCTTGGGGCCCTCGGGCTCTGGGGCCAACGTCCTGACTTTC. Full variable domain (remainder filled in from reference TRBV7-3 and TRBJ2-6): GAGVSQTPSNKVTEKGKYVELRCDPISGHTALYWYRQSLGQGPEFLIYFQGTGAADDSGLPNDRFFAVRPEGSVSTLKIQRTERGDSAVYLCASSLGPSGSGANVLTFGAGSRLTVL.

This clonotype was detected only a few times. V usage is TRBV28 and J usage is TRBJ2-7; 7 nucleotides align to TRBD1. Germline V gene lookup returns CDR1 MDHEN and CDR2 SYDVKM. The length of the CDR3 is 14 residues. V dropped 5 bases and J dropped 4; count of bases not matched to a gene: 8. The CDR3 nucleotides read TGTGCCAGCAGTCCACAACAGGGGTGGTACGAGCAGTACGTC. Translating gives CASSPQQGWYEQYV.

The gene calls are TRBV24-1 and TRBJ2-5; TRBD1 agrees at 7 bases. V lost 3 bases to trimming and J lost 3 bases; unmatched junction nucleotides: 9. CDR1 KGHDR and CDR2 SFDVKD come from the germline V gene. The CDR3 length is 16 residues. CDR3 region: CATSDPGTATEETQYF. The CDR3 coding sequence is TGTGCCACCAGTGATCCGGGGACAGCTACCGAAGAGACCCAGTACTTC.

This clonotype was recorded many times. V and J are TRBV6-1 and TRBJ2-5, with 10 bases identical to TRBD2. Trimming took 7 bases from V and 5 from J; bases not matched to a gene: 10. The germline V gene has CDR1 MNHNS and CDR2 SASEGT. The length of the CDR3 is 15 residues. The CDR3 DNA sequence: TGTGCCAGCACCCAGGGGCTAGCGGGGGTTGAGACCCAGTACTTC. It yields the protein CASTQGLAGVETQYF.

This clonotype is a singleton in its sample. The CDR3 nucleotides are TGTGCCAGCAGCCATGGGCTGGGTAACACCGGGGAGCTGTTTTTT. It codes for CASSHGLGNTGELFF. The rearrangement links TRBV7-9 to TRBJ2-2, with unresolved D. The CDR3 consists of 15 residues. Germline CDR1 and CDR2: SEHNR and FQNEAQ (reference sequence). V dropped 5 bases and J dropped 2 bases, with 12 bases sitting between them.

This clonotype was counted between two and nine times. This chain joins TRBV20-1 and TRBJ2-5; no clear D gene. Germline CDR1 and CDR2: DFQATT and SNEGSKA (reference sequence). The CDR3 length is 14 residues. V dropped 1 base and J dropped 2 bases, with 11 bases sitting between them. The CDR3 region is CSARGVVRQETQYF. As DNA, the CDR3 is TGCAGTGCTAGAGGGGTAGTAAGACAAGAGACCCAGTACTTC.

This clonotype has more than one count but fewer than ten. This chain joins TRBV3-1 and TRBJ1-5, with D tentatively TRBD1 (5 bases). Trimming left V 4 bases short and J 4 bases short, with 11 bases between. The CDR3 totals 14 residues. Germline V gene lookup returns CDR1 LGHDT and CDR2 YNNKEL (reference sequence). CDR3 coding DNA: TGTGCCAGCAGCCCATATGGGGGAAATCAGCCCCAGCATTTT. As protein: CASSPYGGNQPQHF.

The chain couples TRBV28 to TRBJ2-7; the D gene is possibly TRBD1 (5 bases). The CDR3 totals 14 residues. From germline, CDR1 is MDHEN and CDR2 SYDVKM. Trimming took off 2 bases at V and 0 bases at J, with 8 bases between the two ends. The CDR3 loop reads CASSLAGISYEQYV. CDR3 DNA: TGTGCCAGCAGTTTAGCAGGGATCTCCTACGAGCAGTACGTC.

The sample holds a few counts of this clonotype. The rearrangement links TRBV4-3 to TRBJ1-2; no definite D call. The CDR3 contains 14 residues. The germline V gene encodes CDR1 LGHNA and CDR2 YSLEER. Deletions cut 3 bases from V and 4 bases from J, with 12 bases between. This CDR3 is CASSHPGPGYGYTF. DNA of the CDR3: TGCGCCAGCAGCCATCCCGGACCCGGCTATGGCTACACCTTC.

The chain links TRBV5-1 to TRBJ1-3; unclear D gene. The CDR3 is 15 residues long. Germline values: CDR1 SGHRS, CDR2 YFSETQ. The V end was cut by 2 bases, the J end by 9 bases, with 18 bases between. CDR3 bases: TGCGCCAGCAGCTTTTCCCAGCCTGCAAAGGGCACCATATATTTT. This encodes CASSFSQPAKGTIYF.

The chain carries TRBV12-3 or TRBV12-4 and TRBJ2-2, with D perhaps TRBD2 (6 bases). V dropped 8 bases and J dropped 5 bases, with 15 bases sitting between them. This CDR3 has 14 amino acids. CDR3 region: CASGTSPGTGELFF. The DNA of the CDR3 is TGTGCCAGCGGGACTTCTCCGGGAACCGGGGAGCTGTTTTTT.

CDR3 DNA sequence: TGCAGTGCCCCAGGGCCTAACACAGATACGCAGTATTTT. Amino acids: CSAPGPNTDTQYF. The V gene is TRBV20-1, the J gene TRBJ2-3; tentative D call: TRBD1 (5 bases). Germline lookup yields CDR1 DFQATT and CDR2 SNEGSKA (reference sequence). V lost 6 bases and J lost 2, with 12 bases in between. The CDR3 contains 13 residues.

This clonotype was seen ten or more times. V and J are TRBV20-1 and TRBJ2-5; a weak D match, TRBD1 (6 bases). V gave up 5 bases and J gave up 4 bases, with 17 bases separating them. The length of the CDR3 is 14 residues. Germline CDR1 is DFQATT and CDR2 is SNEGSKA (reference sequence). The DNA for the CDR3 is TGCAGTGCTGAAGAGTACAGGGTACGAGAGACCCAGTACTTC. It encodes CSAEEYRVRETQYF.

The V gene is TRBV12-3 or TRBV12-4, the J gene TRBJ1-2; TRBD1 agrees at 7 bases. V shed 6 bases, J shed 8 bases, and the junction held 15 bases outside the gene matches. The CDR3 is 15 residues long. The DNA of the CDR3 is TGTGCCAGCAGCCCACTGGGAGGGGGCGTTCGGGGCTACACCTTC. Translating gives CASSPLGGGVRGYTF.

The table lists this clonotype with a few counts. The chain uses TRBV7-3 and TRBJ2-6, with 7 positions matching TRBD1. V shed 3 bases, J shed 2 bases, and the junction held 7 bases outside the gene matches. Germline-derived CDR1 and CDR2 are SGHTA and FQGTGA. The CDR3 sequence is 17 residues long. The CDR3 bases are TGTGCCAGCAGCTTGCAGGGGGTTTCGACTGGGGCCAACGTCCTGACTTTC. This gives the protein CASSLQGVSTGANVLTF.

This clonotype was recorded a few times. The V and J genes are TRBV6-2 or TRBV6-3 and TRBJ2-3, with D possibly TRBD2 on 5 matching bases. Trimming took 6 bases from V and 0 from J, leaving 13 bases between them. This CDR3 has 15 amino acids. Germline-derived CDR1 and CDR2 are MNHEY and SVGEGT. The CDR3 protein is CASRRSGTSTDTQYF. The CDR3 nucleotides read TGTGCCAGCAGACGGAGCGGCACTAGCACAGATACGCAGTATTTT.

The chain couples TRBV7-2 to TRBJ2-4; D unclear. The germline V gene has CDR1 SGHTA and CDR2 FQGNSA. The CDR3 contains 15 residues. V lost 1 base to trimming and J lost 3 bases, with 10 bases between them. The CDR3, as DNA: TGTGCCAGCAGCTTAGGAGATGTAGGCAAAAACATTCAGTACTTC. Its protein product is CASSLGDVGKNIQYF.

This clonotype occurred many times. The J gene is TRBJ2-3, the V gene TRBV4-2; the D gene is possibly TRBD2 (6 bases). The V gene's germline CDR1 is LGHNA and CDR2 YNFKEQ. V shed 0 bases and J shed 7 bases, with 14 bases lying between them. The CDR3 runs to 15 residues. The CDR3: CASSQDRVAVNTQYF. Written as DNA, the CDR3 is TGTGCCAGCAGCCAAGATAGGGTAGCGGTGAATACGCAGTATTTT.

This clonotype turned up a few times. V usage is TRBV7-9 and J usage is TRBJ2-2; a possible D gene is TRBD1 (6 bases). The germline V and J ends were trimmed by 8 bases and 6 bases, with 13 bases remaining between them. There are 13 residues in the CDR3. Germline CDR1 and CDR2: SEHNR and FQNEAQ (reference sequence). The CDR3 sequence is CASVPEGAGELFF. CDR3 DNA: TGTGCCAGCGTCCCTGAGGGGGCCGGGGAGCTGTTTTTT.

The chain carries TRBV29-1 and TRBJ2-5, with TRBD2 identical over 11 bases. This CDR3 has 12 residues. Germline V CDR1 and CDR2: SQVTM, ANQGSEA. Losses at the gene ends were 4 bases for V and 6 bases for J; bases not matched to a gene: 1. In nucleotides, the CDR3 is TGCAGCGTTGGACTAGCGGGGCAGACCCAGTACTTC. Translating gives CSVGLAGQTQYF.

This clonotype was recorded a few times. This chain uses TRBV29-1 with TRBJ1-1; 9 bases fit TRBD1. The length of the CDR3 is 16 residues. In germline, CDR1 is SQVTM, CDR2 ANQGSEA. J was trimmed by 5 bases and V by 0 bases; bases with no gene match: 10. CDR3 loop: CSVEDIGGGTGTEAFF. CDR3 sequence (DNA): TGCAGCGTTGAAGATATAGGCGGAGGGACAGGGACTGAAGCTTTCTTT.

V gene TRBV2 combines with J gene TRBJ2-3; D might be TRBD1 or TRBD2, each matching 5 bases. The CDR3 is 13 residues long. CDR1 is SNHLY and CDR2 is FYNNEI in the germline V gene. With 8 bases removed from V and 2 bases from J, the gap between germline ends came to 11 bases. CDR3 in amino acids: CASSGLNTDTQYF. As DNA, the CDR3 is TGTGCCAGCTCGGGGCTAAACACAGATACGCAGTATTTT.

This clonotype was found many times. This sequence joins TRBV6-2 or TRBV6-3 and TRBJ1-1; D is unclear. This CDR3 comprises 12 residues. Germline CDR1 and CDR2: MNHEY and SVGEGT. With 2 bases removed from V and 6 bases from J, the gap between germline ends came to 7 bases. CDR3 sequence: CASSYGRAEAFF. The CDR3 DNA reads TGTGCCAGCAGTTACGGGAGGGCTGAAGCTTTCTTT.

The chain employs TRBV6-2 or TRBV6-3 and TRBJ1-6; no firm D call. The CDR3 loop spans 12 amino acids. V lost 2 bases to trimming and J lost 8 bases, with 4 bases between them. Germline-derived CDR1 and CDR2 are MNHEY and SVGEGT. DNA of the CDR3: TGTGCCAGCAGTTACGGGGATTCACCCCTCCACTTT. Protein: CASSYGDSPLHF.

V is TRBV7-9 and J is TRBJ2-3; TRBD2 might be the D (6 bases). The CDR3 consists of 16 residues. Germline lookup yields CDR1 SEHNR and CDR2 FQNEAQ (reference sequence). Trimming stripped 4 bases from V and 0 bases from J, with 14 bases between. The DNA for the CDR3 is TGTGCCAGCAGCTCCGGGACTTCCCTGAGCACAGATACGCAGTATTTT. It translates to CASSSGTSLSTDTQYF.

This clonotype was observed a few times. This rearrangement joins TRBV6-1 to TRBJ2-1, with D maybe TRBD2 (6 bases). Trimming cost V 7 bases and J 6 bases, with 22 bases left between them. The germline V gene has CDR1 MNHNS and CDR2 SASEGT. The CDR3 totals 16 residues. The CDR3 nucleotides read TGTGCCAGCACCTACCTCCGGGGGTTGGTAAGCAATGAGCAGTTCTTC. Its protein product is CASTYLRGLVSNEQFF.

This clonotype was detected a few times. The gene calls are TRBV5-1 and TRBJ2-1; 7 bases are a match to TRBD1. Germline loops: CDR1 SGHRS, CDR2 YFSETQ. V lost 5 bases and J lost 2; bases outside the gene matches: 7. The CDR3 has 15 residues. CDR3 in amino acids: CASRPGTATYNEQFF. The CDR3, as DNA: TGCGCCAGCAGACCCGGGACAGCCACCTACAATGAGCAGTTCTTC.